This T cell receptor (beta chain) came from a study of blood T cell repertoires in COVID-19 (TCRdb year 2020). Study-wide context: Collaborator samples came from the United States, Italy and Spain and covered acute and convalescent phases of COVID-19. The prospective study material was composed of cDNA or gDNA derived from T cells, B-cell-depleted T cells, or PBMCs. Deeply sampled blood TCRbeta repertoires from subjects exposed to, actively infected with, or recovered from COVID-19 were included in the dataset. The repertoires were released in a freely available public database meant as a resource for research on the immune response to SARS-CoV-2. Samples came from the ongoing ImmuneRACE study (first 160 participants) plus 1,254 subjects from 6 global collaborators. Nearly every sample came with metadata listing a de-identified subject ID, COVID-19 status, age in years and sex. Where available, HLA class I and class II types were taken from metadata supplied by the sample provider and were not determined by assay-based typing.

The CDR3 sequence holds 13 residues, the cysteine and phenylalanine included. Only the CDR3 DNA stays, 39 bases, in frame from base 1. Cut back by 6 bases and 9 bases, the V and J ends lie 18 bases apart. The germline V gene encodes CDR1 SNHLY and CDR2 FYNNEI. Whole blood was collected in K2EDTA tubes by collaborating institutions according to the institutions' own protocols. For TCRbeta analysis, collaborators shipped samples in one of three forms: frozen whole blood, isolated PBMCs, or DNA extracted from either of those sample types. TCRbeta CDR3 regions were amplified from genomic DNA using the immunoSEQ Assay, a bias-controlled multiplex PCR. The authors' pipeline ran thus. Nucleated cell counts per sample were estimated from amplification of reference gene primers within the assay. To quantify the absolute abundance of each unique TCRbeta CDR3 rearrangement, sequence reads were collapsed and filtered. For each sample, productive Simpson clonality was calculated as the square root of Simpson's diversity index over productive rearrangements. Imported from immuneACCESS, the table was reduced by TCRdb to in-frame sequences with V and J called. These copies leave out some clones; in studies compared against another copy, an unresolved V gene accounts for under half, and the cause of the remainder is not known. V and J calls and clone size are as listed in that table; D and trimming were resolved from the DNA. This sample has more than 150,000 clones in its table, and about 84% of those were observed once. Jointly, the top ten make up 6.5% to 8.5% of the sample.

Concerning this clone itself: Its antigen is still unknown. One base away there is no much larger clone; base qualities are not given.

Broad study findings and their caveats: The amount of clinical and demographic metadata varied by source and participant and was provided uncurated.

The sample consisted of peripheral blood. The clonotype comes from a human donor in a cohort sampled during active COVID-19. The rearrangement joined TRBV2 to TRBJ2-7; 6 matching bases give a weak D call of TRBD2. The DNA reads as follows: TGTGCCAGCAGCCAAGCGGGCCTTCTCACGCAGTACTTC. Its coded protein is CASSQAGLLTQYF.